This T cell receptor beta chain appears in the sequencing data of a study of post-analysis software for immune sequencing data. The study's findings and limits: Samples from one preparation batch, clustered by F measure, grouped strongly together. Normalized Chao1 diversity was significantly lower in multiple sclerosis patients than in controls. TRBV segments more frequent in patients than in controls numbered several and included TRBV5-6, TRBV5-1 and TRBV20-1.

This clonotype was counted a few times. Its antigen is undetermined. TCR beta libraries were prepared from cDNA with unique molecular identifiers. Around 500,000 cDNA molecules were obtained from 1 to 10 million T cells. TCRdb re-analysed the PCR reads in MiXCR, keeping a single row per CDR3 protein. The repertoire holds approximately 630,000 distinct CDR3 sequences, with approximately 59% as singletons. Trimming at V came to 4 bases and at J to 4 bases, leaving 22 bases not matched to a gene. Germline-derived CDR1 and CDR2 are DFQATT and SNEGSKA (reference sequence). The CDR3 is made up of 19 amino acids.

Sequenced material: blood. V and J are TRBV20-1 and TRBJ2-3; 8 positions match TRBD2. The source is a girl aged 2 to 10 with multiple sclerosis. CDR3 nucleotide sequence: TGCAGTGCTATCAATCCCCTTAGCGGGGAGAATAGACGTGCAGATACGCAGTATTTT. It codes for CSAINPLSGENRRADTQYF.